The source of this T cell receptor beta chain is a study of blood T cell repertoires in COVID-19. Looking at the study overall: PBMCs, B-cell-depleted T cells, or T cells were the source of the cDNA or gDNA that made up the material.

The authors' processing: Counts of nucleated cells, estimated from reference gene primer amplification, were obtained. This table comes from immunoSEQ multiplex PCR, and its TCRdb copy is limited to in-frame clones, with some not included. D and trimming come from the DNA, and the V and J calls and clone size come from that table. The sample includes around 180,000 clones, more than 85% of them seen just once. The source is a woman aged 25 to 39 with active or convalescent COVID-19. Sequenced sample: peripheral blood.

The CDR3 bases are TGTGCCAGCAGGCCCACAGGGGCTGAAGCTTTCTTT. Encoded protein: CASRPTGAEAFF. The chain links TRBV2 to TRBJ1-1; 7 nucleotides align to TRBD1. The CDR3 length is 12 residues. Germline CDR1 SNHLY, CDR2 FYNNEI. With 6 bases clipped from V and 6 bases from J, the junction kept 4 bases outside the gene matches.